Below are 13 T cell receptor beta chains sequenced from a single sample in a study of shared clonotypes between healthy human individuals. Some clones are missing from TCRdb's copy, which holds only in-frame ones; the method was immunoSEQ multiplex PCR. In the table there are roughly 500,000 clones, roughly 78% of which are singletons. Sequencing input: PBMCs. These receptors were taken from a middle-aged woman in good health. Some clones in this sample may be carry-over from other donors' samples.

The chain recombines TRBV4-2 with TRBJ2-1, with a weak D call TRBD1 (7 bases). Per germline, CDR1 LGHNA and CDR2 YNFKEQ. V was clipped by 4 bases and J by 0 bases, with 13 bases between them. This CDR3 is built from 16 residues. The CDR3 here is CASSRRGASSYNEQFF. In DNA, the CDR3 is TGTGCCAGCAGCCGCAGGGGGGCCAGCTCCTACAATGAGCAGTTCTTC.

There are a few counts of this clone. This chain links TRBV15 with TRBJ2-7; the match to TRBD2 covers 9 bases. The CDR3 is 15 amino acids. Germline CDR1 reads LNHNV; CDR2 reads YYDKDF (reference sequence). V gave up 5 bases and J gave up 2 bases; unmatched junction bases: 7. The CDR3 nucleotides are TGTGCCACCAGCTCTCAGACTAGCGGACCCTACGAGCAGTACTTC. Its translation is CATSSQTSGPYEQYF.

V gene TRBV28 combines with J gene TRBJ2-7; TRBD1 matches 7 bases. This CDR3 spans 13 amino acids. Germline V CDR1 and CDR2: MDHEN, SYDVKM. After removal of 6 bases from V and 4 bases from J, the junction contained 6 bases not matched to a gene. CDR3 coding DNA: TGTGCCAGCAGGGACAGGCGCCCATACGAGCAGTACTTC. Translation gives CASRDRRPYEQYF. The full variable domain, with the rest looked up from reference TRBV28 and TRBJ2-7, is DVKVTQSSRYLVKRTGEKVFLECVQDMDHENMFWYRQDPGLGLRLIYFSYDVKMKEKGDIPEGYSVSREKKERFSLILESASTNQTSMYLCASRDRRPYEQYFGPGTRLTVT.

J is TRBJ1-5 and V is TRBV4-1; D possibly corresponds to TRBD1 (6 bases). Germline lookup yields CDR1 MGHRA and CDR2 YSYEKL. V was trimmed by 8 bases and J by 3 bases, leaving 17 bases between them. CDR3 length: 15 residues. The CDR3, as DNA: TGCGCCAGCGGCCGGGGAGGGGGAAACAATCAGCCCCAGCATTTT. It translates to CASGRGGGNNQPQHF.

This clone was seen ten or more times. The rearrangement links TRBV2 to TRBJ1-3; a possible D gene is TRBD1 (5 bases). This CDR3 has 14 amino acids. Germline V gene sequence: CDR1 SNHLY, CDR2 FYNNEI. V shed 6 bases and J shed 0 bases, with 9 bases lying between them. The CDR3 sequence is CASRADNSGNTIYF. CDR3 DNA sequence: TGTGCCAGCAGGGCGGACAACTCTGGAAACACCATATATTTT.

V and J are TRBV7-9 and TRBJ1-2; D might be TRBD1 (6 bases). Germline CDR1 and CDR2: SEHNR and FQNEAQ (reference sequence). The CDR3 consists of 13 residues. V shed 4 bases and J shed 6 bases, with 12 bases lying between them. The CDR3 here is CASSSGTHNGYTF. The CDR3, as DNA: TGTGCCAGCAGCTCCGGGACACACAATGGCTACACCTTC.

The rearrangement joins TRBV4-1 to TRBJ2-5; D is perhaps TRBD1 (6 bases). In germline, CDR1 is MGHRA, CDR2 YSYEKL. This CDR3 contains 13 residues. V lost 1 base to trimming and J lost 7 bases, with 10 bases between them. CDR3 DNA: TGCGCCAGCAGCCAAGGTCGGGACACGACCCAGTACTTC. Amino acids: CASSQGRDTTQYF.

The chain combines TRBV9 with TRBJ1-1, with D hard to call. The V gene's germline CDR1 is SGDLS and CDR2 YYNGEE. The CDR3 spans 15 residues. With 4 bases removed from V and 4 bases from J, the gap between germline ends came to 17 bases. The CDR3 sequence: CASSSFRSGRTEAFF. CDR3 nucleotides: TGTGCCAGCAGCTCCTTCCGTTCCGGCCGCACTGAAGCTTTCTTT.

The V and J genes are TRBV5-1 and TRBJ2-5, with 7 bases identical to TRBD1. This CDR3 has 14 amino acids. CDR1 and CDR2 from the germline V gene are SGHRS and YFSETQ. Germline trimming cut 0 bases from V and 2 bases from J; bases unmatched to any gene: 1. The CDR3 region has the DNA TGCGCCAGCAGCTTGGACAGGGGACAAGAGACCCAGTACTTC. It is translated as CASSLDRGQETQYF.

J is TRBJ1-2 and V is TRBV30; TRBD1 might be the D (5 bases). CDR3 length equals 13 residues. CDR1 is GTSNPN, CDR2 SVGIG, per germline (reference sequence). With 3 bases removed from V and 6 bases from J, the gap between germline ends came to 14 bases. CDR3 protein: CAWRVAGLHGYTF. DNA of the CDR3: TGTGCCTGGAGAGTGGCAGGGTTACATGGCTACACCTTC.

The DNA for the CDR3 is TGCGCCAGCAGCTTGGGGTATGGCACCAACAGGGTTATCCCCTATGGCTACACCTTC. Protein sequence: CASSLGYGTNRVIPYGYTF. This chain links TRBV5-1 with TRBJ1-2; D might be TRBD1 (6 bases). Between the trimmed V and J ends, which lost 0 bases and 4 bases, there was a span of 25 bases. Germline loops: CDR1 SGHRS, CDR2 YFSETQ. There are 19 residues in the CDR3.

The rearrangement uses TRBV6-1 and TRBJ2-7; TRBD1 aligns across 8 bases. The trim removed 8 bases at V and 3 bases at J, leaving 6 bases unmatched. The germline V gene has CDR1 MNHNS and CDR2 SASEGT. CDR3 size: 13 residues. CDR3: CASGGTGLYEQYF. DNA of the CDR3: TGTGCCAGCGGTGGGACAGGACTCTACGAGCAGTACTTC.

The chain employs TRBV27 and TRBJ2-3, with 8 positions matching TRBD2. The CDR3 consists of 17 residues. CDR1 MNHEY and CDR2 SMNVEV come from the germline V gene (reference sequence). V lost 3 bases, J lost 6 bases, and 14 bases stayed unmatched. The CDR3 is CASSFGTSPGLGDTQYF. DNA of the CDR3: TGTGCCAGCAGTTTCGGGACTAGTCCCGGTCTTGGGGATACGCAGTATTTT.